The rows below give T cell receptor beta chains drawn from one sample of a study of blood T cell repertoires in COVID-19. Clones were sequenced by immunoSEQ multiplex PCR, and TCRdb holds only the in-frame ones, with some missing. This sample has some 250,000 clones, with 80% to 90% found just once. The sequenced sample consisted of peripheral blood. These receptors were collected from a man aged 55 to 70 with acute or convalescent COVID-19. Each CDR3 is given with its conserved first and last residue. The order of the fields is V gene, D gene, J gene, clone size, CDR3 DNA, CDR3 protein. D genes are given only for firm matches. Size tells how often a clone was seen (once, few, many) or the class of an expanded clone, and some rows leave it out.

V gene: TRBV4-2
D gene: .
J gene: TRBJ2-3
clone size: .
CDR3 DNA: TGTGCCAGCAGCCAAGCCATGGGGGGGCCCACAGATACGCAGTATTTT
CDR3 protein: CASSQAMGGPTDTQYF

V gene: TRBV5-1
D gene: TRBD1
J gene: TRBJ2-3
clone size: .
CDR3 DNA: TGCGCCAGCAGACCGACAGGGTTCCCAGATACGCAGTATTTT
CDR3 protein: CASRPTGFPDTQYF

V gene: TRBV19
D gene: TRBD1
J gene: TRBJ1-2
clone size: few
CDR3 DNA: TGTGCCAGTAAAGGGACAGATCTTAACTATGGCTACACCTTC
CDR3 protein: CASKGTDLNYGYTF

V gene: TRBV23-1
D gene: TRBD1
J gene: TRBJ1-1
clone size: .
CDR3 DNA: TGCGCCAGCAGTCAATGGAGCCCGTGGGACAGCCTGAACACTGAAGCTTTCTTT
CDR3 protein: CASSQWSPWDSLNTEAFF

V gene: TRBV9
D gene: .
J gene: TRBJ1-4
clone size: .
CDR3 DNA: TGTGCCAGCAGCGTCGACAGCACTAATGAAAAACTGTTTTTT
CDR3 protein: CASSVDSTNEKLFF

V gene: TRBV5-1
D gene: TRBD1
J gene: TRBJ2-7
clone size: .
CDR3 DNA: TGCGCCAGCAGACGGACAGGGGGCGACTACGAGCAGTACTTC
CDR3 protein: CASRRTGGDYEQYF

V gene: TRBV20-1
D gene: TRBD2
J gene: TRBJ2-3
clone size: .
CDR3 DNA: TGCAGTGCTAGTATAGCGGGAGAAGGAGATACGCAGTATTTT
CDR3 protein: CSASIAGEGDTQYF

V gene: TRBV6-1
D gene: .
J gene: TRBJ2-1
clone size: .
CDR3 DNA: TGTGCCAGCAGTGAAATCGCAGCGGCGCGTTACAATGAGCAGTTCTTC
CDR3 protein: CASSEIAAARYNEQFF

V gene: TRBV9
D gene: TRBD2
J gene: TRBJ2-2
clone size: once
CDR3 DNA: TGTGCCAGCAGCCCCCTAGCGGAGCGGGGCCGCACCGGGGAGCTGTTTTTT
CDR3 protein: CASSPLAERGRTGELFF

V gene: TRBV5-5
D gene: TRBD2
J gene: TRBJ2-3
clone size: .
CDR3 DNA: TGTGCCAGCAGCTTGAGTAGCGGGGGGTTAGATACGCAGTATTTT
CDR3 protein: CASSLSSGGLDTQYF

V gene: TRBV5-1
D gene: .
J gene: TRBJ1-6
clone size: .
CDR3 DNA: TGCGCCAGCAGCTTGGACGGGAGCTCCTATAATTCACCCCTCCACTTT
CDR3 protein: CASSLDGSSYNSPLHF

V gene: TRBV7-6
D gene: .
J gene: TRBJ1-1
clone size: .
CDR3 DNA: TGTGCCAGCAGCCTAGAGGGGAAAACAGGGAATGAAGCTTTCTTT
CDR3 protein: CASSLEGKTGNEAFF

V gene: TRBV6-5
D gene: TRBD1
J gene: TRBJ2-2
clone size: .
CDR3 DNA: TGTGCCAGCAGTTACCCCGGACAGGGCACCGGGGAGCTGTTTTTT
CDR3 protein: CASSYPGQGTGELFF

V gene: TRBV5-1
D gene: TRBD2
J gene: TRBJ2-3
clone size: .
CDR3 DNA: TGCGCCAGCAGCTTGAGCGCCGGGGGGATAGATACGCAGTATTTT
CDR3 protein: CASSLSAGGIDTQYF

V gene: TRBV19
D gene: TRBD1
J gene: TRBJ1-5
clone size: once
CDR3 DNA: TGTGCCAGTAGGCTACAGGGGGCGCGGAGCAATCAGCCCCAGCATTTT
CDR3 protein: CASRLQGARSNQPQHF

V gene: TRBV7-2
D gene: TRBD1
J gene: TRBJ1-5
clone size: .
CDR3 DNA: TGTGCCAGCTCTGGACAGGAGGATCAGCCCCAGCATTTT
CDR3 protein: CASSGQEDQPQHF

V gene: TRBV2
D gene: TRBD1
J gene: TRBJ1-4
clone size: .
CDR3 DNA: TGTGCCAGCAGCCCCTGGACAGGAGCTAATGAAAAACTGTTTTTT
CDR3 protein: CASSPWTGANEKLFF

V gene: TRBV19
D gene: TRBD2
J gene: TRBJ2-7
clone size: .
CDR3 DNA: TGTGCCAGTAGTGAGTCTAGCGGGAGGAAAGGGTACGAGCAGTACTTC
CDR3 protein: CASSESSGRKGYEQYF

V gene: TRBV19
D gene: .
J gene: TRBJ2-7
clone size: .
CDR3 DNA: TGTGCCAGTAGCCCAGGAGGACCCTACGAGCAGTACTTC
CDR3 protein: CASSPGGPYEQYF

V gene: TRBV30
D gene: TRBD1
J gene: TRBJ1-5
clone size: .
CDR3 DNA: TGTGCCTGGACCGACAGGGGGGACCAGCCCCAGCATTTT
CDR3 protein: CAWTDRGDQPQHF

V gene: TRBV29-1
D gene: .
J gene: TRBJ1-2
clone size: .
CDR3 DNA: TGCAGCGTTGAAGAAACCGGGATCTATGGCTACACCTTC
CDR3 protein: CSVEETGIYGYTF

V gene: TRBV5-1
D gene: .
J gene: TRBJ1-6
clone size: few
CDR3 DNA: TGCGCCAGCAGCCAAGGGGACAATACACTCCACTTT
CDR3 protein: CASSQGDNTLHF

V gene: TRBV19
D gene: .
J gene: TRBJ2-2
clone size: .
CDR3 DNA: TGTGCCAGTAGTATGACGGGGGTTAACACCGGGGAGCTGTTTTTT
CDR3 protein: CASSMTGVNTGELFF

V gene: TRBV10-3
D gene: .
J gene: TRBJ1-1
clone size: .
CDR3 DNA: TGTGCCATCAGTGATCAAGGTAGCTCTGAAGCTTTCTTT
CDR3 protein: CAISDQGSSEAFF

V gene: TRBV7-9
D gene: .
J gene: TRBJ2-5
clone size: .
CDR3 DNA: TGTGCCAGCAGCTTAGCGGTCACAGGGAGTGAGACCCAGTACTTC
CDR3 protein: CASSLAVTGSETQYF

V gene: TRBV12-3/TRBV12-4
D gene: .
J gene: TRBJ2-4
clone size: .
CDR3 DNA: TGTGCCAGCAGTCGACTCCGGGAAAACATTCAGTACTTC
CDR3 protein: CASSRLRENIQYF

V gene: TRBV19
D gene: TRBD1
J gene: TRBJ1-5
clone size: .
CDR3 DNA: TGTGCCAGTAGTATACCGGGACAGGTTTCCAATCAGCCCCAGCATTTT
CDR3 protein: CASSIPGQVSNQPQHF

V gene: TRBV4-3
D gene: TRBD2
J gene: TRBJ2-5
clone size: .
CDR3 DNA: TGCGCCAGCAGCCAAGACAGCGGGAGCCTGACGGGGGGAGAGACCCAGTACTTC
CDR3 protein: CASSQDSGSLTGGETQYF

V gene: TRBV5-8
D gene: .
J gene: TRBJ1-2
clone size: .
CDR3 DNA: TGTGCCAGCAGCGCACAGGGCCTCTATGGCTACACCTTC
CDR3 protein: CASSAQGLYGYTF

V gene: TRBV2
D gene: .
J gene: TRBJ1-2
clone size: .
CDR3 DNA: TGTGCCTTTACAGGGACCTACTATGGCTACACCTTC
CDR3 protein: CAFTGTYYGYTF

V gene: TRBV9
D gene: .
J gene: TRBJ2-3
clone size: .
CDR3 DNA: TGTGCCAGCAGCGTTAGGCAACTAGTCACAGATACGCAGTATTTT
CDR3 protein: CASSVRQLVTDTQYF

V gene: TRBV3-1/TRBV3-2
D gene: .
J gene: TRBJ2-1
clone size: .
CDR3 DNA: TGTGCCAGCAGCCAAGGGACTCACCTAGGGAATGAGCAGTTCTTC
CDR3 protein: CASSQGTHLGNEQFF

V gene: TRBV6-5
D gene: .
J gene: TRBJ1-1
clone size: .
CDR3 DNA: TGTGCCAGCATCATGGGACACCTAGAAGCTTTCTTT
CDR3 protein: CASIMGHLEAFF

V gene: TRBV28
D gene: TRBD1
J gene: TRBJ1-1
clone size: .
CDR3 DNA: TGTGCCAGCAGTCCGGGGGACAGGAACACTGAAGCTTTCTTT
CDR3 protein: CASSPGDRNTEAFF

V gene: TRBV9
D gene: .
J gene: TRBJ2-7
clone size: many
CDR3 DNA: TGTGCCAGCAGCGTAGGGCGGGGAAGCTCCTACGAGCAGTACTTC
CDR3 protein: CASSVGRGSSYEQYF

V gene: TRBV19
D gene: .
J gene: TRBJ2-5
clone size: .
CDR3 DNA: TGTGCCAGCCGCGGGGGTGGACAGATCCAAGAGACCCAGTACTTC
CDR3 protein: CASRGGGQIQETQYF

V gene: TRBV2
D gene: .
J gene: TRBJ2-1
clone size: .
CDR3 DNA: TGTGCCAGCAGTGTTTCAGCAGGTGGCTACAATGAGCAGTTCTTC
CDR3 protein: CASSVSAGGYNEQFF

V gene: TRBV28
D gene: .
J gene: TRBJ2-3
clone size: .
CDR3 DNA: TGTGCCAGCCAGAGTGGAGGGGATCCAGATACGCAGTATTTT
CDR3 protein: CASQSGGDPDTQYF

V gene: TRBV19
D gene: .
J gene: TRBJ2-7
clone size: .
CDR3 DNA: TGTGCCAGTAGTACAGGGGTTGGGGTCTACGAGCAGTACTTC
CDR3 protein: CASSTGVGVYEQYF

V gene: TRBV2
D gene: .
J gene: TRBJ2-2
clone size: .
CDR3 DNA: TGTGCCAGCAGTCCCGAACTTGGCACCGGGGAGCTGTTTTTT
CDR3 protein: CASSPELGTGELFF

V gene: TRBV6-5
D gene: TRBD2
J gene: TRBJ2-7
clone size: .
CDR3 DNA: TGTGCCAGCAGTTCAGGACTAGCGGGAGCCTACGAGCAGTACTTC
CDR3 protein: CASSSGLAGAYEQYF

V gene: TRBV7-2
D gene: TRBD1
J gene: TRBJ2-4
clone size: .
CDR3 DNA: TGTGCCAGCAGCTTATTCCCACCGGGACAGGGGGGAGGCATTCAGTACTTC
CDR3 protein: CASSLFPPGQGGGIQYF

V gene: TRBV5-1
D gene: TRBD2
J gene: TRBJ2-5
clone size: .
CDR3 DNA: TGCGCCAGCAGCCCTAGCGGGGCCTCCCAAGAGACCCAGTACTTC
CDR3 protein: CASSPSGASQETQYF

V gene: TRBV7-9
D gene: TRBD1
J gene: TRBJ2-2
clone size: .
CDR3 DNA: TGTGCCAGCAGCAGATACACAGGGGCCACCGGGGAGCTGTTTTTT
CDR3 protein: CASSRYTGATGELFF

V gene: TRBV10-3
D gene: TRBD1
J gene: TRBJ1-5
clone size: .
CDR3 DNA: TGTGCCATCTCTCCGGGACAGTTGAATCAGCCCCAGCATTTT
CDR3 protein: CAISPGQLNQPQHF

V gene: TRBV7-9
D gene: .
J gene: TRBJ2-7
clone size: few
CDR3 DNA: TGTGCCAGCAGCTTCAATAGCGTAGGCGAGCAGTACTTC
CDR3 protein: CASSFNSVGEQYF

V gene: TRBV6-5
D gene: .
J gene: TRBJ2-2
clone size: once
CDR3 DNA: TGTGCCACCCGGCCTCTGTGGGCCACCGGGGAGCTGTTTTTT
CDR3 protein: CATRPLWATGELFF

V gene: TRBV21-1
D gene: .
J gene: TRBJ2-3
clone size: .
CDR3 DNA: TGTGCCAGCAGCAACGGGGGCGGGGGGGCCTCCCCTCTCACAGATACGCAGTATTTT
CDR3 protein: CASSNGGGGASPLTDTQYF

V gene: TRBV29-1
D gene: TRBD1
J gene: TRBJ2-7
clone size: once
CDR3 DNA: TGCAGCGTTGTGCCGGGACAGATCTCCTACGAGCAGTACTTC
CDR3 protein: CSVVPGQISYEQYF

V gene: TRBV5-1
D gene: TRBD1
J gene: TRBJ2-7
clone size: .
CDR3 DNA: TGCGCCAGCAGAGCCGGGACAGGGTACTCCTACGAGCAGTACTTC
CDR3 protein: CASRAGTGYSYEQYF

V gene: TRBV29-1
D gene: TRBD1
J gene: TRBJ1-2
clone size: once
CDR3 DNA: TGCAGCGGTTGGGACAGGGAGGCATATGGCTACACCTTC
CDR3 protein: CSGWDREAYGYTF

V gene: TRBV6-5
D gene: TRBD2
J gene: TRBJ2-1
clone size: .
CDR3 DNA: TGTGCCAGCAGCGCCACTAGCGGATACAATGAGCAGTTCTTC
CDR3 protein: CASSATSGYNEQFF

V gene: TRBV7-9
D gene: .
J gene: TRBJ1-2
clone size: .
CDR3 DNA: TGTGCCAGCAGCTTAGCGGGGCGGGGGTCTCGGTATGGCTACACCTTC
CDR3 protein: CASSLAGRGSRYGYTF